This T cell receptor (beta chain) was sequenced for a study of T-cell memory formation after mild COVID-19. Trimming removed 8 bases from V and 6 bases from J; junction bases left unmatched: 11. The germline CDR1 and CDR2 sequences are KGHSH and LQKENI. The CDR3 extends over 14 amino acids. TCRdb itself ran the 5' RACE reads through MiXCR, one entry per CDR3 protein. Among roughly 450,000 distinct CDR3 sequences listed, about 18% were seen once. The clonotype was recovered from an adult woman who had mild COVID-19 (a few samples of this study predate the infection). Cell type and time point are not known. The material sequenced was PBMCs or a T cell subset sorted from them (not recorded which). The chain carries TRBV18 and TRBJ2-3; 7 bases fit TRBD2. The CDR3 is CASTSSGTPDTQYF. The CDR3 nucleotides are TGTGCCAGCACCTCCAGCGGGACCCCCGATACGCAGTATTTT.